This entry is about one T cell receptor (beta chain). The target antigen is unknown. This entry is derived from a study of CD8 T cells in ankylosing spondylitis. Study outcomes and limitations: Disease-linked clones reportedly concentrated significantly in matched ankylosing spondylitis synovial fluid. With a CD8+ phenotype, disease-linked clones were relatively rare in peripheral blood. Made up of fewer than 10 highly homologous variants, a TCR beta motif appeared characteristic of ankylosing spondylitis blood.

Germline-derived CDR1 and CDR2 are DFQATT and SNEGSKA (reference sequence). The CDR3 sequence is 14 residues long. Trimming cost V 3 bases and J 0 bases, with 11 bases left between them. Quantitative 5'-RACE with molecular barcodes produced the TCR beta libraries. TCRdb itself ran the 5' RACE reads through MiXCR, one entry per CDR3 protein. This sample carries 200,000 to 250,000 distinct CDR3 sequences, under 35% of them seen once, and the ten largest clones take roughly 4.2%. The sample was blood, either unsorted or a sorted T cell fraction (not recorded which). This TCR was recovered from a male donor with ankylosing spondylitis or in good health (not recorded which). The chain recombines TRBV20-1 with TRBJ2-5, with D possibly TRBD2 on 5 matching bases. CDR3 region: CSASPGWYQETQYF. The DNA for the CDR3 is TGCAGTGCTAGCCCGGGATGGTACCAAGAGACCCAGTACTTC.